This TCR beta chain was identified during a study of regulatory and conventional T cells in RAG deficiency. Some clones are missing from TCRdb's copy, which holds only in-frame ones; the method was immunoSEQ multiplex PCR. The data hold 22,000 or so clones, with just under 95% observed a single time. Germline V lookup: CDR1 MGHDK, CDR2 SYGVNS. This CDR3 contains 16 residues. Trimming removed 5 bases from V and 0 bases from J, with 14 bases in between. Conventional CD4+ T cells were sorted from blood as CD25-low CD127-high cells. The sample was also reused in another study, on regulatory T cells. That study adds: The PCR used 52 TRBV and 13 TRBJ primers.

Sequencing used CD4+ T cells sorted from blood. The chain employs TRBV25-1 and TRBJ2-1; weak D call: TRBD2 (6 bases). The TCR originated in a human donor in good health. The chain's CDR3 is CASSRERASSYNEQFF. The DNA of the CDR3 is TGTGCCAGCAGTCGGGAGCGCGCTAGCTCCTACAATGAGCAGTTCTTC.